In this sample, the clone carrying this TCR beta chain turned up once. A much larger clone sits a single nucleotide away, making a read error possible. This sample is drawn from a study of T-cell reconstitution after alpha-beta-depleted transplantation in children. The germline V gene encodes CDR1 MNHNY and CDR2 SVGAGI (reference sequence). This CDR3 spans 13 amino acids. Trimming pared 0 bases from V and 4 bases from J, leaving 7 bases between. Unique molecular identifiers were incorporated into the prepared TCRbeta library. TCRdb reprocessed the PCR reads with MiXCR, giving one entry per CDR3 protein. This sample has hundreds of thousands of distinct CDR3 sequences, with around 8% found just once.

The TCR comes from a male patient between 10 and 17 years old who had a stem cell transplant for acute lymphoblastic leukemia, so the T cells may come from the graft donor. This sequence joins TRBV6-6 and TRBJ2-7; a possible D gene is TRBD2 (5 bases). The material sequenced was PBMCs, mostly from graft donor cells, taken 180 days after TCRalphabeta/CD19-depleted stem cell transplant. The CDR3 protein is CASSYSAGYEQYF. DNA for the CDR3: TGTGCCAGCAGTTACTCGGCGGGTTACGAGCAGTACTTC.